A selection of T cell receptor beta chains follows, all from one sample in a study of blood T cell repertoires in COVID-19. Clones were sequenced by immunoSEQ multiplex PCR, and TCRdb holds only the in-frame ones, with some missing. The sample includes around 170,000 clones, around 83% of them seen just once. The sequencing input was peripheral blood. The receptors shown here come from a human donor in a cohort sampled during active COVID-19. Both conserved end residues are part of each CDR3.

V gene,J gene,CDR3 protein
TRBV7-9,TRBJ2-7,CASSFPRDNEQYF
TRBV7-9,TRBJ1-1,CASSPDRVWNTEAFF
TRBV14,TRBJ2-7,CASSSGQENSYEQYF
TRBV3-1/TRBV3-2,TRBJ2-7,CASHTRESYEQYF
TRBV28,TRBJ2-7,CASSFGRLYEQYF
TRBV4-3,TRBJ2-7,CASSQGLAGSAYEQYF
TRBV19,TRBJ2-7,CASSTGQGQEQYF
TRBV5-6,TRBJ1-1,CASSLGRGGTEAFF
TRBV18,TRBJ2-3,CASSPGTRTSTDTQYF
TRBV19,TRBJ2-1,CASKRALAGGYEQFF